This T cell receptor (beta chain) stems from a study of CD8+ T cells in alopecia areata. About the study: Treated patients were dosed with oral tofacitinib, taking 5 to 10 mg twice daily. For treated patients, severity scores reflected the percentage of scalp area affected. Whole-study findings and limits: Just one nonresponder means the tie between baseline CD8+ expansion and response stays uncertain. Under tofacitinib, numerous expanded lesional clonotypes remained detectable in scalp and blood.

Regarding treatment: oral pan-JAK inhibitor, 5-10 mg twice daily. To note about this clone: Its antigen remains unidentified.

Sequencing templates came from extracted RNA that was reverse transcribed into cDNA. Here immunoSEQ multiplex PCR was the method, and the copy in TCRdb shows in-frame clones only, minus some. The sample lists approximately 210,000 clones; roughly 40% were seen once. This CDR3 spans 20 amino acids. Germline V lookup: CDR1 LNHNV, CDR2 YYDKDF (reference sequence). V dropped 1 base and J dropped 6 bases, with 28 bases sitting between them. This chain connects TRBV15 to TRBJ2-1, with D possibly matching TRBD2 (10 bases). The sequenced sample was CD4+ T cells sorted from blood, obtained at approximately week 39, from a patient treated with tofacitinib. The sequence came from a human donor with alopecia areata. CDR3 amino acids: CATSRGGTGNLAGALNEQFF. In DNA form, the CDR3 reads TGTGCCACCAGCAGAGGCGGGACAGGGAATCTAGCGGGAGCCCTCAATGAGCAGTTCTTC.